Listed below are T cell receptor beta chains from one sample, sequenced in a study of cytomegalovirus exposure and HLA in healthy donors. This table comes from immunoSEQ multiplex PCR, and its TCRdb copy is limited to in-frame clones, with some not included. The sample carries approximately 100,000 clones, about 80% recorded once. Material for sequencing was PBMCs. These receptor sequences come from a female donor in good health and CMV-seropositive. Both conserved end residues are trimmed from each CDR3. Clone size is stated in some rows and not others, as once, few, many or a class when expanded.

clone size	V gene	J gene	CDR3 protein
.	TRBV27	TRBJ1-1	ASSLSLSRDRVYTEAF
.	TRBV5-1	TRBJ2-7	ASSLGGGTYEQY
.	TRBV27	TRBJ2-7	ASRNSGKFYEQY
.	TRBV19	TRBJ2-7	ASQPTSGIYEQY
.	TRBV18	TRBJ1-3	ASSPQGADGNTIY
.	TRBV27	TRBJ2-5	ASSLGRGETQY
once	TRBV30	TRBJ2-1	AWSRRGSYNEQF
.	TRBV5-3	TRBJ2-7	ARSFPRDFGYEQY
few	TRBV6-5	TRBJ2-7	ASSRGSSYEQY
.	TRBV4-1	TRBJ2-5	ASSQEGSQGRETQY
.	TRBV5-6	TRBJ2-1	ASSSSGLGSYNEQF
few	TRBV27	TRBJ1-5	ASSLRGARGNQPQH
.	TRBV5-8	TRBJ2-1	ASSLWASYNEQF
.	TRBV7-8	TRBJ1-3	ASGQTGVSGNTIY
.	TRBV7-2	TRBJ2-2	ASSLMRRANTGELF
.	TRBV4-3	TRBJ2-7	ASSQDIGGPSGREQY
few	TRBV5-1	TRBJ2-2	ASSLRGTSGRPANTGELF
.	TRBV5-1	TRBJ1-6	ASSSMTGNNSPLH
.	TRBV11-2	TRBJ1-1	ASSQDRGDTEAF
.	TRBV18	TRBJ1-1	ASSLRQGVFEAF
.	TRBV27	TRBJ2-6	ASRNSGANGLT
.	TRBV18	TRBJ1-2	ASSLGEGPGYT
once	TRBV7-2	TRBJ1-3	ASSLRSSGNTIY
.	TRBV4-1	TRBJ2-5	ASSQTEDRAQETQY
few	TRBV7-2	TRBJ1-5	ASSLHRARNQPQH
.	TRBV6-6	TRBJ1-5	ASSPGQGFSPQH
.	TRBV6-5	TRBJ1-1	ASSESGTHEAF
.	TRBV6-6	TRBJ2-1	ASAVSGRRTNEQF
.	TRBV5-1	TRBJ2-3	ASSLAYTQY
.	TRBV7-9	TRBJ2-1	SSSRSKAGTRSWYEQF
.	TRBV9	TRBJ2-7	ASSPVGGSGHEQY
.	TRBV7-8	TRBJ2-1	ASTISKAGDRVFNEQF
.	TRBV29-1	TRBJ2-3	SVAGGEDTQY
.	TRBV27	TRBJ1-6	ASARDRGNSPLH
.	TRBV5-1	TRBJ2-7	ASSPGLAGFYEQY
.	TRBV7-2	TRBJ2-7	ASSSTSGGYEQY
.	TRBV19	TRBJ1-4	ASSPHRGTNEKLF
.	TRBV7-9	TRBJ1-3	ASSSQGEVSGNTIY
.	TRBV11-2	TRBJ2-5	ASSLPGQGPETQY
.	TRBV5-1	TRBJ2-1	ASGTQGNEQF
.	TRBV13	TRBJ2-1	ASSQERGRQF
.	TRBV29-1	TRBJ1-1	SVVLDREAF